This TCR beta chain was found in a study of CD8 T cells in ankylosing spondylitis. General observations from the study: Those disease-linked clones were CD8+; they were also relatively rare in peripheral blood.

TCRdb analysed the 5' RACE reads with MiXCR anew, one entry per CDR3 protein. The sample has around 210,000 distinct CDR3 sequences, 7% to 10% seen once. A few counts support this clonotype. Its antigen is undetermined. The receptor's source is a female donor with ankylosing spondylitis or in good health (not recorded which). Source material: blood, either unsorted or a sorted T cell fraction (not recorded which).

The CDR3 bases are TGTGCCAGCAGCTTAGTGGTGGGTGGCACTGAAGCTTTCTTT. This translates into CASSLVVGGTEAFF. This rearrangement joins TRBV7-9 to TRBJ1-1, with unresolved D. The CDR3 runs to 14 residues. In germline, CDR1 is SEHNR, CDR2 FQNEAQ (reference sequence). Trimming removed 1 base from V and 4 bases from J, with 10 bases in between.